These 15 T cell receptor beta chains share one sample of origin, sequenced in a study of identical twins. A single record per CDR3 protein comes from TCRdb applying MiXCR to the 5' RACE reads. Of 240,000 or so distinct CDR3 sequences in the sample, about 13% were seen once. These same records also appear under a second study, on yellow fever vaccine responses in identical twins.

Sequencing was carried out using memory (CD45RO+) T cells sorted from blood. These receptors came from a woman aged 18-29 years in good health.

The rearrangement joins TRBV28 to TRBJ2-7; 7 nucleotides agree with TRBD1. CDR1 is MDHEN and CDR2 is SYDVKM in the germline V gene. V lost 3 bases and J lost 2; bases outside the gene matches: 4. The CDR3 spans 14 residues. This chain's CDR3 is CASSFRQGAYEQYF. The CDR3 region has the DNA TGTGCCAGCAGTTTTCGACAGGGCGCCTACGAGCAGTACTTC.

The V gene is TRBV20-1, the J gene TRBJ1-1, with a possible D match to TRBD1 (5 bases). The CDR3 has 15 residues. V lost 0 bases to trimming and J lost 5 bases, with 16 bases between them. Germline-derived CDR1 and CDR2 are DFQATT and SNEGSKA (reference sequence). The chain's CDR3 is CSARDPFGGGTEAFF. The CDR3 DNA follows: TGCAGTGCTAGAGATCCGTTTGGGGGGGGGACTGAAGCTTTCTTT.

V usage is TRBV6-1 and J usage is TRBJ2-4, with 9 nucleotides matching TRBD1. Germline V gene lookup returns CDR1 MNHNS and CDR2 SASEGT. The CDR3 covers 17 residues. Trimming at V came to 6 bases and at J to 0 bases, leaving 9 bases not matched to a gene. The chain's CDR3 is CASSAGTGSIAKNIQYF. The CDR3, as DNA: TGTGCCAGCAGCGCCGGGACAGGGTCGATAGCCAAAAACATTCAGTACTTC.

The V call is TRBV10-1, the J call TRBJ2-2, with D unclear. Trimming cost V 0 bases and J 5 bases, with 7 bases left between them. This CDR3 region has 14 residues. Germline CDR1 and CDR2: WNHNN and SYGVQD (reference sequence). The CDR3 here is CASSESLSTGELFF. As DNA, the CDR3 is TGCGCCAGCAGTGAGTCCCTCTCTACCGGGGAGCTGTTTTTT.

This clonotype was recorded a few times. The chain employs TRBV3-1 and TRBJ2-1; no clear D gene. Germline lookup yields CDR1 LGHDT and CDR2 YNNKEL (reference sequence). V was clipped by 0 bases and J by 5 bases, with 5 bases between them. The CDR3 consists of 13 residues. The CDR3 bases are TGTGCCAGCAGCCAAGAACTAAACAATGAGCAGTTCTTC. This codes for CASSQELNNEQFF.

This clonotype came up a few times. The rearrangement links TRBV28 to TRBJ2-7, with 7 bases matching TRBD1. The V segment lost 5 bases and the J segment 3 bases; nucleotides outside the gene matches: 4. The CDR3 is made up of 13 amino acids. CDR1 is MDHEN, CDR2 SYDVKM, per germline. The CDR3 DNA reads TGTGCCAGCAGTCCGGACAGGAGCTACGAGCAGTACTTC. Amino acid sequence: CASSPDRSYEQYF.

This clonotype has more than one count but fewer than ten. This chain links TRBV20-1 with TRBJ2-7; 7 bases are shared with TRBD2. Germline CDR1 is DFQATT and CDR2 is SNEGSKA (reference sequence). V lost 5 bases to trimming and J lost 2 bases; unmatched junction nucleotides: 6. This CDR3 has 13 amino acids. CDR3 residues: CSAGPSGTYEQYF. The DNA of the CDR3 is TGCAGTGCTGGACCGAGCGGGACCTACGAGCAGTACTTC.

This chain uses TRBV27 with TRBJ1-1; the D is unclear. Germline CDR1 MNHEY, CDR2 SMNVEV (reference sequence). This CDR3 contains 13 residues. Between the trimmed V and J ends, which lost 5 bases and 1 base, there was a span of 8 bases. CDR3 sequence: CASSRDWNTEAFF. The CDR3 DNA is TGTGCCAGCAGTCGCGACTGGAACACTGAAGCTTTCTTT.

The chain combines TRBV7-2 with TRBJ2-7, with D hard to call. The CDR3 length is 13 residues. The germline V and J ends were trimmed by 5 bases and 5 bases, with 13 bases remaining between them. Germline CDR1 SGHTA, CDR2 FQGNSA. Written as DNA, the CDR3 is TGTGCCAGCAGCCCCCAACACTGGGACGAGCAGTACTTC. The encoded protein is CASSPQHWDEQYF.

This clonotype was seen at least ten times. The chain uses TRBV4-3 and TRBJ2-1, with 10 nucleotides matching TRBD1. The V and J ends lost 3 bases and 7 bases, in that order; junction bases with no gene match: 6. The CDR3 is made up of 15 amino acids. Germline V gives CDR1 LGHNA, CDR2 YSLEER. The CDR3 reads CASSHSGQGINEQFF. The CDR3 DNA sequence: TGCGCCAGCAGCCATTCGGGACAGGGGATAAATGAGCAGTTCTTC.

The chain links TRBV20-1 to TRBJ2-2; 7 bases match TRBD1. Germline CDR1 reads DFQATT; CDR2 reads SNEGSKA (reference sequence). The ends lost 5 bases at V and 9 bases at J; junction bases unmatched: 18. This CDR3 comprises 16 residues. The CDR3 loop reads CSAPSRGQLSSRELFF. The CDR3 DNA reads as TGCAGTGCTCCTAGTCGGGGACAGCTAAGTTCCCGGGAGCTGTTTTTT.

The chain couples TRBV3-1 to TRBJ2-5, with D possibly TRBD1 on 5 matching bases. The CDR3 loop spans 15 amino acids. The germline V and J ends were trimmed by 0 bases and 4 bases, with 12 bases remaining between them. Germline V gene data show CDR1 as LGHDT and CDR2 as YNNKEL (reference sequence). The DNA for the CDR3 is TGTGCCAGCAGCCAAGAACTTGGTGGGGCAGAGACCCAGTACTTC. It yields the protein CASSQELGGAETQYF.

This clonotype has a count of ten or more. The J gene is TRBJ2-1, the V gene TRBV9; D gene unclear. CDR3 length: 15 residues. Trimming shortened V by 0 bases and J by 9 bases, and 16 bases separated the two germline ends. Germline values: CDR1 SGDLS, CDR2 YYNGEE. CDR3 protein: CASSVGDASVSEQFF. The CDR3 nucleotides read TGTGCCAGCAGCGTAGGAGATGCCTCCGTGAGTGAGCAGTTCTTC.

The CDR3 DNA is TGTGCCAGCAGCCTCCGGACTTTCTCCCCATCCTACGAGCAGTACTTC. It is translated as CASSLRTFSPSYEQYF. The rearrangement links TRBV5-6 to TRBJ2-7; perhaps TRBD2 as D (5 bases). V was clipped by 4 bases and J by 1 base, with 18 bases between them. The germline V gene has CDR1 SGHDT and CDR2 YYEEEE. The CDR3 spans 16 residues.

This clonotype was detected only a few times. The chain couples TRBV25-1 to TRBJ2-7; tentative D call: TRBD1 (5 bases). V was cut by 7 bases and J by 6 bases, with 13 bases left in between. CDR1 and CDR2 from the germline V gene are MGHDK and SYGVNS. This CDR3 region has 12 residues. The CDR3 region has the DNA TGTGCCAGCACTACCCAGGGTGGCGAGCAGTACTTC. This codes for CASTTQGGEQYF.